This T cell receptor (beta chain) was captured by sequencing in a study of metastatic and nonmetastatic thyroid tumors. This clone has a count of ten or more. The antigen is not known. Through MiXCR, TCRdb re-clonotyped the PCR reads. The table lists fewer than 45,000 clones, roughly 13% of them singletons. Notes on the study in general: Malignant tumors reportedly showed significantly higher TCR beta diversity than benign nodules in both blood and tumor.

Prior to thyroid surgery, none of the patients had received any treatment. CDR3 length: 15 residues. J was trimmed by 6 bases and V by 5 bases; bases with no gene match: 11. Germline V gives CDR1 DFQATT, CDR2 SNEGSKA (reference sequence). V and J are TRBV20-1 and TRBJ2-2, with TRBD2 matching 8 bases. The sequence was collected from a female donor with papillary thyroid cancer or a benign thyroid nodule (not recorded which). Some clones in this sample may be carry-over from other donors' samples. Sequencing used blood. The CDR3: CSAQDGREGPGELFF. The CDR3 coding sequence is TGCAGTGCTCAAGACGGACGGGAGGGACCCGGGGAGCTGTTTTTT.